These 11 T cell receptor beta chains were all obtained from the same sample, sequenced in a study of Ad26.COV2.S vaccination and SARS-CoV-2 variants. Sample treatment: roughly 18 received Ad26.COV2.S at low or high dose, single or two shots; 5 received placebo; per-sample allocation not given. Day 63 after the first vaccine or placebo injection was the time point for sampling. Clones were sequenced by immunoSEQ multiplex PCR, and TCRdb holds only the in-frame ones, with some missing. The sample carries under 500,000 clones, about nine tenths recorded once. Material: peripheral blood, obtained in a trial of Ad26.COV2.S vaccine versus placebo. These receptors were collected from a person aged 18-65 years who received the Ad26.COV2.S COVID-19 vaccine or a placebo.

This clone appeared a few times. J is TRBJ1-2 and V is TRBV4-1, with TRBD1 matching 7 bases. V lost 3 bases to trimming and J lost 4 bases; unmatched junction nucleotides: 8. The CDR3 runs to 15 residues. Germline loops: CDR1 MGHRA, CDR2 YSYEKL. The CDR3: CASSQAPGQFYGYTF. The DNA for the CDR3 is TGCGCCAGCAGCCAGGCCCCGGGACAGTTCTATGGCTACACCTTC.

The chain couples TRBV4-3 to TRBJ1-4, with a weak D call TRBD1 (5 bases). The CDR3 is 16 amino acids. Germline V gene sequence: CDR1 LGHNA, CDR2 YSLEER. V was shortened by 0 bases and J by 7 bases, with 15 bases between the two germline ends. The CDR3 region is CASSQEVPGSGEKLFF. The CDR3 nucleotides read TGCGCCAGCAGCCAAGAAGTCCCAGGGTCTGGTGAAAAACTGTTTTTT.

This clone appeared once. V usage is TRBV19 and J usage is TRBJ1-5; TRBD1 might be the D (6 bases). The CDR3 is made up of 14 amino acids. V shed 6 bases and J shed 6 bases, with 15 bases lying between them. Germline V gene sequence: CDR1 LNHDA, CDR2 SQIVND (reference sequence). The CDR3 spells CASSFNRVGQPQHF. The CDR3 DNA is TGTGCCAGTAGCTTCAACAGGGTTGGTCAGCCCCAGCATTTT.

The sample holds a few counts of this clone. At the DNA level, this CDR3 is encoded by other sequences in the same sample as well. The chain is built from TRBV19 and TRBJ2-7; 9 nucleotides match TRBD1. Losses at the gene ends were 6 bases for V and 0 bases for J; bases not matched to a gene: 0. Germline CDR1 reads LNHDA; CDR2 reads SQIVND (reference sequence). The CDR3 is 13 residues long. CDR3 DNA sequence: TGTGCCAGTAGGGACAGGGGCTCCTACGAGCAGTACTTC. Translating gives CASRDRGSYEQYF.

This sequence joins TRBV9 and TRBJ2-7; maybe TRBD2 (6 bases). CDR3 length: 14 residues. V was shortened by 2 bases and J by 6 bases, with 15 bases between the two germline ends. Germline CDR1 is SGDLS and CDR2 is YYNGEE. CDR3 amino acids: CASSVGTPKGEQYF. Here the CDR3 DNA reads TGTGCCAGCAGCGTCGGGACTCCAAAAGGCGAGCAGTACTTC. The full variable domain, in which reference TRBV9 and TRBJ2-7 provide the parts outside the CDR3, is DSGVTQTPKHLITATGQRVTLRCSPRSGDLSVYWYQQSLDQGLQFLIQYYNGEERAKGNILERFSAQQFPDLHSELNLSSLELGDSALYFCASSVGTPKGEQYFGPGTRLTVT.

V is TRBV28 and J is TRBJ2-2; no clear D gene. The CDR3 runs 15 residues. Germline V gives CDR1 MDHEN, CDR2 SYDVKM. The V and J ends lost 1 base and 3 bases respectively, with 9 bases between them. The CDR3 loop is CASSLFPRDTGELFF. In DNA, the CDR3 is TGTGCCAGCAGTTTATTTCCCCGTGACACCGGGGAGCTGTTTTTT.

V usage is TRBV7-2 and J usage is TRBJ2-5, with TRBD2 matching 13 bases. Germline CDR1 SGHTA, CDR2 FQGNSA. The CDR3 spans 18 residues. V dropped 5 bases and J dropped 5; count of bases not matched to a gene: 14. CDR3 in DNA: TGTGCCAGCAGCCCGGAACAACTAGCGGGGGGGCTGGGGGAGACCCAGTACTTC. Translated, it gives CASSPEQLAGGLGETQYF.

The CDR3 DNA reads TGTGCCAGCAGCTTAGAAATGGCTGGAAACACCATATATTTT. Translation: CASSLEMAGNTIYF. This chain uses TRBV7-9 with TRBJ1-3, with D hard to call. V lost 1 base and J 2 bases, leaving 6 bases between the germline ends. This CDR3 region has 14 residues. The germline gives CDR1 SEHNR, CDR2 FQNEAQ (reference sequence).

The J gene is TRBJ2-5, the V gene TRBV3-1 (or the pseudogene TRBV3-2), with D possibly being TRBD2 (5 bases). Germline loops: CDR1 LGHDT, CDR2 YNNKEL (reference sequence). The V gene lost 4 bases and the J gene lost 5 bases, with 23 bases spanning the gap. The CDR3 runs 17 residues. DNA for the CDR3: TGTGCCAGCAGCCCCGATCGTAATCGGGGAAGATGGGAGACCCAGTACTTC. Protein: CASSPDRNRGRWETQYF.

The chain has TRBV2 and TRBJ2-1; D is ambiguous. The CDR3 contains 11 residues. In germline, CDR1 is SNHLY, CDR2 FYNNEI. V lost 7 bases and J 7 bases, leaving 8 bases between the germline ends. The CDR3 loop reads CASTPQNEQFF. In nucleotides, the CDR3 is TGTGCCAGCACCCCACAGAATGAGCAGTTCTTC. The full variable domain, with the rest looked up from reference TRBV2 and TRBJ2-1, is EPEVTQTPSHQVTQMGQEVILRCVPISNHLYFYWYRQILGQKVEFLVSFYNNEISEKSEIFDDQFSVERPDGSNFTLKIRSTKLEDSAMYFCASTPQNEQFFGPGTRLTVL.

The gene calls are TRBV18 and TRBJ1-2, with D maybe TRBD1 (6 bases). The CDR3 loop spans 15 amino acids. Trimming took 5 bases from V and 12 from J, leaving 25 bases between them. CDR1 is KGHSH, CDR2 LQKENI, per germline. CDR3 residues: CASSSLPGTRGIHTF. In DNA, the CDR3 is TGTGCCAGCTCATCGCTACCAGGGACAAGAGGAATTCACACCTTC.